These 32 T cell receptor beta chains share one sample of origin, sequenced in a study of early T cells in non-severe SARS-CoV-2 infection. One entry per CDR3 protein, called by TCRdb with MiXCR from the 5' RACE reads. The repertoire consists of about 72,000 distinct CDR3 sequences, with roughly a tenth occurring once and the leading ten covering around 8%. Sequenced here: whole blood, sampled at baseline. Receptors were obtained from an adult who was a healthcare worker with PCR-confirmed SARS-CoV-2 infection or an uninfected control (not recorded which).

This clonotype was recorded at least ten times. The V call is TRBV5-5, the J call TRBJ1-4, with unresolved D. Germline CDR1 and CDR2: SGHKS and YYEKEE (reference sequence). The CDR3 is 15 residues long. V lost 5 bases to trimming and J lost 6 bases, with 17 bases between them. CDR3: CASRRGPSGDEKLFF. As DNA, the CDR3 is TGTGCCAGCAGACGCGGACCCTCTGGGGATGAAAAACTGTTTTTT.

This chain joins TRBV6-6 and TRBJ1-1; D unclear. Germline V gene sequence: CDR1 MNHNY, CDR2 SVGAGI (reference sequence). The V and J ends lost 0 bases and 2 bases respectively, with 16 bases between them. CDR3 size: 17 residues. CDR3 DNA: TGTGCCAGCAGTTACTCGGGGTCGGAAATTTTAAACACTGAAGCTTTCTTT. Translated, it gives CASSYSGSEILNTEAFF.

Concerning this clonotype itself: One end of the junction does not line up with germline, which may come from a read error. The chain combines TRBV5-1 with TRBJ2-7; tentatively, D is TRBD2 (5 bases). The CDR3 has 15 residues. Germline V gene data show CDR1 as SGHRS and CDR2 as YFSETQ. CDR3 in amino acids: CASSLTAGNSYAQYF. The CDR3 DNA follows: TGCGCCAGCAGCTTGACCGCGGGTAACTCCTACGCGCAGTACTTC.

The CDR3 protein is CASSGDGNTIYF. As DNA, the CDR3 is TGTGCCAGCAGCGGGGATGGAAACACCATATATTTT. J is TRBJ1-3 and V is TRBV9, with unresolved D. The CDR3 extends over 12 amino acids. The V and J ends lost 3 bases and 3 bases respectively, with 4 bases between them. Germline-derived CDR1 and CDR2 are SGDLS and YYNGEE.

The chain employs TRBV3-1 and TRBJ1-1, with 8 positions matching TRBD1. The CDR3 is 11 amino acids. Germline CDR1 reads LGHDT; CDR2 reads YNNKEL (reference sequence). V gave up 1 base and J gave up 11 bases; unmatched junction bases: 0. The CDR3 region has the DNA TGTGCCAGCAGCCAAGGGACAGGGGCTTTCTTT. Its translation: CASSQGTGAFF.

The table lists this clonotype with many counts. CDR3 coding DNA: TGTGCCAGCAGCCCCAGCGGGGGTCCAGATACGCAGTATTTT. Its protein is CASSPSGGPDTQYF. V and J are TRBV7-3 and TRBJ2-3, with TRBD2 identical over 8 bases. In germline, CDR1 is SGHTA, CDR2 FQGTGA. The ends lost 5 bases at V and 4 bases at J; junction bases unmatched: 5. The CDR3 extends over 14 amino acids.

This clonotype was picked up a small number of times. The chain is built from TRBV6-2 or TRBV6-3 and TRBJ1-1, with a possible D match to TRBD1 (6 bases). Between the trimmed V and J ends, which lost 5 bases and 4 bases, there was a span of 14 bases. The CDR3 length is 14 residues. Germline values: CDR1 MNHEY, CDR2 SVGEGT. In DNA, the CDR3 is TGTGCCAGCAGTGCCTCAGGGGCCCGCACTGAAGCTTTCTTT. It translates to CASSASGARTEAFF.

This clonotype was seen repeatedly, ten times or more. At one end the junction does not follow the germline gene, possibly because of a read error. The CDR3 is CASRDSFNSPLHF. CDR3 in DNA: TGTGCCTCTCGGGACAGTTTTAATTCACCCCTCCATTTT. The chain has TRBV30 and TRBJ1-6, with 7 bases fitting TRBD1. Germline CDR1 and CDR2: GTSNPN and SVGIG (reference sequence). This CDR3 contains 13 residues. Using reference TRBV30 and TRBJ1-6 for the parts outside the CDR3, the full variable domain is SQTIHQWPATLVQPVGSPLSLECTVEGTSNPNLYWYRQAAGRGLQLLFYSVGIGQISSEVPQNLSASRPQDRQFILSSKKLLLSDSGFYLCASRDSFNSPLHFGNGTRLTVT.

In its sample, this clonotype was seen a few times. The DNA of the CDR3 is TGTGCCAGCAGGGGAGCTGGAAACACCATATATTTT. Translation: CASRGAGNTIYF. This chain joins TRBV7-9 and TRBJ1-3; D uncertain. Germline values: CDR1 SEHNR, CDR2 FQNEAQ (reference sequence). CDR3 size: 12 residues. V was clipped by 6 bases and J by 2 bases, with 5 bases between them.

This clonotype appeared a few times. The V and J genes are TRBV11-3 and TRBJ1-2; 7 nucleotides align to TRBD1. Losses at the gene ends were 6 bases for V and 0 bases for J; bases not matched to a gene: 13. This CDR3 contains 17 residues. Looked up from germline, CDR1 is SGHNT and CDR2 is YENEEA. In DNA, the CDR3 is TGTGCCAGCAGTCCACCGGGACAGACCGGCGCTAACTATGGCTACACCTTC. It yields the protein CASSPPGQTGANYGYTF.

This clonotype has at least ten counts. This sequence joins TRBV5-4 and TRBJ1-2, with D perhaps TRBD1 (6 bases). Per germline, CDR1 SGHNT and CDR2 YYREEE (reference sequence). V lost 0 bases to trimming and J lost 3 bases, with 15 bases between them. CDR3 length equals 16 residues. The CDR3 protein is CASSLDRGQVDYGYTF. In DNA form, the CDR3 reads TGTGCCAGCAGCTTGGATCGGGGGCAGGTCGACTATGGCTACACCTTC.

This clonotype has at least ten counts. The V gene is TRBV20-1, the J gene TRBJ2-1; TRBD1 agrees at 7 bases. V trimming: 6 bases; J trimming: 7 bases; junction bases outside the gene matches: 9. Looked up from germline, CDR1 is DFQATT and CDR2 is SNEGSKA (reference sequence). The CDR3 is made up of 13 amino acids. The CDR3 DNA follows: TGCAGTGCCCCAAGAACAGGGGATAATGAGCAGTTCTTC. It encodes CSAPRTGDNEQFF.

This clonotype was detected only once. This rearrangement joins TRBV5-1 to TRBJ1-3; 9 bases match TRBD1. The CDR3 loop spans 13 amino acids. V lost 3 bases and J lost 10; bases outside the gene matches: 5. The germline CDR1 and CDR2 sequences are SGHRS and YFSETQ. CDR3 bases: TGCGCCAGCAGCTCCACTGGACAGGGGACCATATATTTT. Residues: CASSSTGQGTIYF.

The chain combines TRBV29-1 with TRBJ2-7; D ambiguous. Trimming pared 7 bases from V and 1 base from J, leaving 14 bases between. The CDR3 loop spans 13 amino acids. CDR1 and CDR2 from the germline V gene are SQVTM and ANQGSEA. The DNA for the CDR3 is TGCAGCGCTCAAGTATTGGAGTCCTACGAGCAGTACTTC. It is translated as CSAQVLESYEQYF.

V and J are TRBV2 and TRBJ2-5, with D unclear. The V end lost 2 bases, the J end lost 4 bases, and 14 bases lay between the germline ends. CDR1 and CDR2 from the germline V gene are SNHLY and FYNNEI. This CDR3 is built from 15 residues. The CDR3 here is CASSEMGLPRETQYF. CDR3 DNA: TGTGCCAGCAGTGAAATGGGTCTCCCTCGAGAGACCCAGTACTTC. Full variable domain (missing parts from reference TRBV2 and TRBJ2-5): EPEVTQTPSHQVTQMGQEVILRCVPISNHLYFYWYRQILGQKVEFLVSFYNNEISEKSEIFDDQFSVERPDGSNFTLKIRSTKLEDSAMYFCASSEMGLPRETQYFGPGTRLLVL.

Notes on this clonotype: One end of the junction fails to match germline, which may point to a read error. The chain has TRBV5-5 and TRBJ1-6; D uncertain. CDR1 is SGHKS, CDR2 YYEKEE, per germline (reference sequence). CDR3 size: 14 residues. The CDR3 DNA is TGTGCCAGCAGCTTAGGGATGTATAATTCACCCCTCCATTTT. Translation: CASSLGMYNSPLHF.

This chain joins TRBV5-1 and TRBJ2-2, with D perhaps matching TRBD1 or TRBD2 (5 bases each). The germline V gene encodes CDR1 SGHRS and CDR2 YFSETQ. The CDR3 runs 14 residues. CDR3 sequence reads: CVRPGRGNTGELFF. The CDR3 nucleotides read TGCGTTCGACCGGGACGGGGTAACACCGGGGAGCTGTTTTTT.

This clonotype was recorded a few times. The chain has TRBV6-5 and TRBJ1-2; 9 nucleotides line up with TRBD1. The CDR3 totals 14 residues. CDR1 and CDR2 (germline): MNHEY, SVGAGI. The J segment lost 6 bases and the V segment lost 6 bases, leaving 8 bases of the junction unmatched. This CDR3 reads CASRPRDRVNGYTF. CDR3 nucleotide sequence: TGTGCCAGCAGACCCCGGGACAGGGTCAATGGCTACACCTTC.

J is TRBJ2-3 and V is TRBV20-1, with TRBD2 identical over 9 bases. Germline values: CDR1 DFQATT, CDR2 SNEGSKA (reference sequence). The trim removed 4 bases at V and 3 bases at J, leaving 11 bases unmatched. The CDR3 has 16 amino acids. Here the CDR3 reads CSATPAASGMTDTQYF. CDR3 coding DNA: TGCAGTGCTACTCCGGCCGCTAGCGGGATGACAGATACGCAGTATTTT.

The chain uses TRBV29-1 and TRBJ1-1, with no clear D. The germline CDR1 and CDR2 sequences are SQVTM and ANQGSEA. V lost 4 bases and J lost 4, with 13 bases in between. The CDR3 is made up of 13 amino acids. The CDR3 sequence is CSVVDLRGTEAFF. CDR3 bases: TGCAGCGTTGTCGACCTGAGAGGCACTGAAGCTTTCTTT.

There are many counts of this clonotype. The chain joins TRBV12-3 or TRBV12-4 to TRBJ2-3; maybe TRBD2 (6 bases). This CDR3 is built from 16 residues. Trimming removed 1 base at V and 5 bases at J, with 16 bases between. This chain's CDR3 is CASSLGSAAGGDTQYF. The CDR3 nucleotides read TGTGCCAGCAGTTTAGGGTCGGCAGCCGGGGGAGATACGCAGTATTTT.

This clonotype was recorded a few times. The chain combines TRBV5-8 with TRBJ2-2; D is undetermined. Trimming pared 4 bases from V and 3 bases from J, leaving 13 bases between. Germline CDR1 reads SGHTS; CDR2 reads YDEGEE. The CDR3 spans 15 residues. In nucleotides, the CDR3 is TGTGCCAGCAGCGGCGGCAGGTCCTACACCGGGGAGCTGTTTTTT. Protein: CASSGGRSYTGELFF.

The chain has TRBV10-3 and TRBJ2-5; 9 bases are shared with TRBD2. Trimming at V came to 0 bases and at J to 4 bases, leaving 6 bases not matched to a gene. The CDR3 has 16 residues. Germline loops: CDR1 ENHRY, CDR2 SYGVKD. The CDR3 bases are TGTGCCATCAGTGAGTCGACGCGGGGGGGACGAGAGACCCAGTACTTC. As protein: CAISESTRGGRETQYF.

This rearrangement joins TRBV5-4 to TRBJ2-7; a weak D match, TRBD2 (5 bases). V shed 1 base and J shed 0 bases, with 11 bases lying between them. Germline values: CDR1 SGHNT, CDR2 YYREEE (reference sequence). The CDR3 length is 15 residues. CDR3 in amino acids: CASSLKQRSSYEQYF. CDR3 nucleotides: TGTGCCAGCAGCTTGAAACAGCGGAGCTCCTACGAGCAGTACTTC.

The chain is built from TRBV25-1 and TRBJ2-3, with TRBD2 matching 11 bases. Germline V gene sequence: CDR1 MGHDK, CDR2 SYGVNS. The CDR3 length is 16 residues. J was trimmed by 2 bases and V by 6 bases; bases with no gene match: 7. CDR3 in amino acids: CASSQLAGGATDTQYF. CDR3 coding DNA: TGTGCCAGCAGCCAGTTAGCGGGAGGGGCCACAGATACGCAGTATTTT.

This clonotype has a handful of counts. The rearrangement uses TRBV30 and TRBJ2-3; 10 positions agree with TRBD2. V shed 0 bases, J shed 1 base, and the junction held 1 base outside the gene matches. The CDR3 is made up of 15 amino acids. Germline V gene data show CDR1 as GTSNPN and CDR2 as SVGIG (reference sequence). Written as DNA, the CDR3 is TGTGCCTGGAGTGTCACTAGCGGGGGCACAGATACGCAGTATTTT. Translating it yields CAWSVTSGGTDTQYF.

V gene TRBV6-5 combines with J gene TRBJ2-7, with D unresolved. V lost 4 bases and J 2 bases, leaving 12 bases between the germline ends. CDR3 length: 14 amino acids. Germline values: CDR1 MNHEY, CDR2 SVGAGI. The CDR3 reads CASSSPTVPYEQYF. In nucleotides, the CDR3 is TGTGCCAGCAGTTCCCCTACAGTTCCCTACGAGCAGTACTTC.

This clonotype was found a few times. For the CDR3, the DNA is TGCAGTGCTAGAGAGATACTCTCTGGAAACACCATATATTTT. Translated: CSAREILSGNTIYF. J is TRBJ1-3 and V is TRBV20-1; no definite D call. This CDR3 spans 14 amino acids. Germline CDR1 is DFQATT and CDR2 is SNEGSKA (reference sequence). The V gene lost 0 bases and the J gene lost 0 bases, with 6 bases spanning the gap.

This clonotype showed up just a few times. This chain links TRBV29-1 with TRBJ2-7, with 8 bases lining up with TRBD2. V lost 5 bases, J lost 0 bases, and 9 bases stayed unmatched. This CDR3 spans 15 amino acids. CDR1 SQVTM and CDR2 ANQGSEA come from the germline V gene. The CDR3, as DNA: TGCAGCGTTAATAAGGGCGGGGGGAGCTCCTACGAGCAGTACTTC. It translates to CSVNKGGGSSYEQYF.

This clonotype was found many times. This chain uses TRBV7-9 with TRBJ2-5; D is perhaps TRBD2 (5 bases). Germline V CDR1 and CDR2: SEHNR, FQNEAQ (reference sequence). This CDR3 is built from 14 residues. V shed 3 bases and J shed 3 bases, with 11 bases lying between them. For the CDR3, the DNA is TGTGCCAGCAGCTTGGATGTGCGGGAAGAGACCCAGTACTTC. It yields the protein CASSLDVREETQYF.

The chain uses TRBV7-2 and TRBJ2-5, with a possible D match to TRBD1 (5 bases). In germline, CDR1 is SGHTA, CDR2 FQGNSA. The CDR3 runs to 16 residues. The germline V and J ends were trimmed by 1 base and 5 bases, with 17 bases remaining between them. The CDR3 sequence is CASSLGAAGILETQYF. CDR3 nucleotides: TGTGCCAGCAGCTTAGGGGCCGCAGGGATATTGGAGACCCAGTACTTC.

This clonotype was seen at least ten times. The V call is TRBV7-6, the J call TRBJ2-1, with 8 bases matching TRBD2. The CDR3 runs 15 residues. CDR1 and CDR2 (germline): SGHVS, FNYEAQ. Trimming at V came to 0 bases and at J to 2 bases, leaving 0 bases not matched to a gene. Written as DNA, the CDR3 is TGTGCCAGCAGCTTAGCTAGCGGGGCCTACAATGAGCAGTTCTTC. This sequence encodes CASSLASGAYNEQFF. Supplemented by reference TRBV7-6 and TRBJ2-1, the full variable domain reads GAGVSQSPRYKVTKRGQDVALRCDPISGHVSLYWYRQALGQGPEFLTYFNYEAQQDKSGLPNDRFSAERPEGSISTLTIQRTEQRDSAMYRCASSLASGAYNEQFFGPGTRLTVL.